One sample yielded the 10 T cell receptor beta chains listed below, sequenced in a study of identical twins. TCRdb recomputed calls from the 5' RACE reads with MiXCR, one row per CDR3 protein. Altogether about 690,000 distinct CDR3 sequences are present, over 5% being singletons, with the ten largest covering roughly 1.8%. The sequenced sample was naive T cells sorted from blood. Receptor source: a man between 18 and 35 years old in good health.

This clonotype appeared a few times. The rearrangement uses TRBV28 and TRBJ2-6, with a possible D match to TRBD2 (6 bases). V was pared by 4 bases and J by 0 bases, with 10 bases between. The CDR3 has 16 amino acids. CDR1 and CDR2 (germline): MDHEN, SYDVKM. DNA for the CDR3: TGTGCCAGCAGTTACGGGGGAAACTCTGGGGCCAACGTCCTGACTTTC. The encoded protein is CASSYGGNSGANVLTF.

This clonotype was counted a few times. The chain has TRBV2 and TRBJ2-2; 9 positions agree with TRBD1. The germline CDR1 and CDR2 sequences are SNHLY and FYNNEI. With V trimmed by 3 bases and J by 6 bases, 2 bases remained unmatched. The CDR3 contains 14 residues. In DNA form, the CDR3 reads TGTGCCAGCAGTGAGGGACAGGGTTCCGGGGAGCTGTTTTTT. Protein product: CASSEGQGSGELFF.

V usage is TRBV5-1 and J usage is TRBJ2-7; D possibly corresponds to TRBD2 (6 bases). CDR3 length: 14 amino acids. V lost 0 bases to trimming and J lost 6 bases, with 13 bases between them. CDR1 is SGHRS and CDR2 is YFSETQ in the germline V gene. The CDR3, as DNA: TGCGCCAGCAGCTTGGGTGGAGGGAGTACCGAGCAGTACGTC. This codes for CASSLGGGSTEQYV.

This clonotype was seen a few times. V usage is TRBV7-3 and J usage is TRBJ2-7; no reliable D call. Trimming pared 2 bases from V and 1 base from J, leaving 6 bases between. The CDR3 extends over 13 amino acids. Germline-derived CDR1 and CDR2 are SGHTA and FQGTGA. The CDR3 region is CASSLWVSYEQYF. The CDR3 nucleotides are TGTGCCAGCAGCTTATGGGTTTCCTACGAGCAGTACTTC. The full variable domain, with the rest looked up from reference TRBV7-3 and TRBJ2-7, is GAGVSQTPSNKVTEKGKYVELRCDPISGHTALYWYRQSLGQGPEFLIYFQGTGAADDSGLPNDRFFAVRPEGSVSTLKIQRTERGDSAVYLCASSLWVSYEQYFGPGTRLTVT.

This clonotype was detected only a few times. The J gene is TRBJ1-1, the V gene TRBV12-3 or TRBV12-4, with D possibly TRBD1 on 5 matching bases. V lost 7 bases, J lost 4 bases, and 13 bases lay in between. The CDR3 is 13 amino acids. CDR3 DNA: TGTGCCAGCAAACAGGAGGTAGGCACTGAAGCTTTCTTT. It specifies CASKQEVGTEAFF.

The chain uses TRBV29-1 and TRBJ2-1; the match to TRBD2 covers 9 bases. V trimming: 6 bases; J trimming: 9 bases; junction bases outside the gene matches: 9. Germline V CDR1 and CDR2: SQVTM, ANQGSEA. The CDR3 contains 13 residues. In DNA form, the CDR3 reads TGCAGCGTGTCCGGGACTAGCAACGGTGAGCAGTTCTTC. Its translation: CSVSGTSNGEQFF.

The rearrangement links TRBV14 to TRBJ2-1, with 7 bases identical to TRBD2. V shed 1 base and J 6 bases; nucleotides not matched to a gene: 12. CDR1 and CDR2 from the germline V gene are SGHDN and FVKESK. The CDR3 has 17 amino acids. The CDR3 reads CASSQVSFRLAPNEQFF. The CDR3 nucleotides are TGTGCCAGCAGCCAAGTTTCATTCAGACTAGCCCCCAATGAGCAGTTCTTC.

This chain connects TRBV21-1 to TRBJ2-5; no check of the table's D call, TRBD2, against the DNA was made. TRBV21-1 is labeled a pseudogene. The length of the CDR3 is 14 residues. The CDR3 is CASSKSGRTLTQYF. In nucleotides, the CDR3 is TGTGCCAGCAGCAAATCTGGCAGGACTTTAACCCAGTACTTC.

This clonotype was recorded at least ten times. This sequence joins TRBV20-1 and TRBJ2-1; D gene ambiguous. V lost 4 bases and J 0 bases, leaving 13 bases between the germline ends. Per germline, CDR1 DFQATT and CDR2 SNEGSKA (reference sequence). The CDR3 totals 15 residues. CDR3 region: CSAIDKYGSYNEQFF. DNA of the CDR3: TGCAGTGCTATTGATAAATATGGCTCCTACAATGAGCAGTTCTTC.

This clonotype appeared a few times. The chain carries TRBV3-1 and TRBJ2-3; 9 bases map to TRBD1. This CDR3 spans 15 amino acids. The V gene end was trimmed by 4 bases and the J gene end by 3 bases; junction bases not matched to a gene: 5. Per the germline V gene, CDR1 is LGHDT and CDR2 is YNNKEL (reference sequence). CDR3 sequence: CASSRLQGATDTQYF. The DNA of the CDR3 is TGTGCCAGCAGCCGCCTACAGGGGGCAACAGATACGCAGTATTTT.